This T cell receptor beta chain appears in the sequencing data of a study of T cells in Graves' hyperthyroidism and ophthalmopathy. CDR3 size: 14 residues. With 3 bases clipped from V and 6 bases from J, the junction kept 3 bases outside the gene matches. Recently diagnosed hyperthyroidism of less than 2 months' duration affected patients aged 18 to 65. Pregnant or lactating patients were excluded, as were those with uncontrolled infection or other autoimmune disease. Diagnoses were made from clinical symptoms, serum measures (thyroxine and TRAb), thyroid ultrasound and orbital computed tomography. It was RNA transcripts that yielded the amplified TCR beta CDR3 regions. Primed by the HTBI set, a first-round RT-PCR was run on the TCR CDR3. TCRdb analysed the multiplex PCR reads with MiXCR anew, one entry per CDR3 protein. This table has a few hundred thousand distinct CDR3 sequences, about an eighth appearing once.

Overall study results and limits: Most clonotypes that expanded in the thyroid above 0.001 also showed up in blood.

This clonotype was observed at least ten times. Antigen: not known. The chain links TRBV12-3 or TRBV12-4 to TRBJ2-7; 12 nucleotides match TRBD2. The receptor was isolated from a woman aged 18-35 years with Graves' hyperthyroidism. Sequencing was done on a sample of blood. The CDR3 DNA reads as TGTGCCAGCAGTTTTGGACTAGCGGGAACCGAGCAGTACTTC. Protein: CASSFGLAGTEQYF.